The 26 T cell receptor beta chains in this list originate from one sample, sequenced in a study of Ad26.COV2.S vaccination and SARS-CoV-2 variants. Only in-frame clones appear in the TCRdb table, and some are missing; sequencing was by immunoSEQ multiplex PCR. Of 300,000 to 350,000 clones listed, approximately 86% were seen once; the top ten hold around 10%. Specified treatment: some 19 received Ad26.COV2.S at low or high dose, single or two shots; 5 received placebo; per-sample allocation not given. Material that was analyzed had been drawn on day 63 after the first vaccine or placebo injection. The specimen comprised peripheral blood, sampled in a trial of Ad26.COV2.S vaccine versus placebo. The receptor source for this set is a person between 18 and 65 years old who received the Ad26.COV2.S COVID-19 vaccine or a placebo.

The chain recombines TRBV7-9 with TRBJ1-2; no firm D call. V was clipped by 5 bases and J by 0 bases, with 10 bases between them. Germline-derived CDR1 and CDR2 are SEHNR and FQNEAQ (reference sequence). CDR3 length: 14 residues. The CDR3 sequence: CASSQDTPNYGYTF. The CDR3 DNA sequence: TGTGCCAGCAGCCAAGACACTCCTAACTATGGCTACACCTTC.

This clone was seen just once. The junction shows a germline mismatch at one end, possibly a read error. Additional DNA sequences in this sample encode the identical CDR3. The chain joins TRBV11-3 to TRBJ2-3, with a tentative D call TRBD1 (5 bases). This CDR3 has 13 residues. Germline V lookup: CDR1 SGHNT, CDR2 YENEEA. The CDR3 protein is CASSLGATDTQYF. The CDR3 DNA is TGTGCCAGCAGTTTAGGGGCTACAGATACGCAGTATTTT. Full variable domain (missing parts from reference TRBV11-3 and TRBJ2-3): EAGVVQSPRYKIIEKKQPVAFWCNPISGHNTLYWYLQNLGQGPELLIRYENEEAVDDSQLPKDRFSAERLKGVDSTLKIQPAELGDSAVYLCASSLGATDTQYFGPGTRLTVL.

V usage is TRBV28 and J usage is TRBJ1-4, with TRBD1 as a possible D gene (6 bases). Per the germline V gene, CDR1 is MDHEN and CDR2 is SYDVKM. The CDR3 extends over 13 amino acids. V lost 7 bases, J lost 4 bases, and 10 bases lay in between. The CDR3 loop reads CASKDRSNEKLFF. The DNA of the CDR3 is TGTGCCAGCAAAGACAGGAGTAATGAAAAACTGTTTTTT.

This chain connects TRBV5-1 to TRBJ2-3, with TRBD2 as a possible D gene (5 bases). The CDR3 loop spans 15 amino acids. Germline CDR1 and CDR2: SGHRS and YFSETQ. V was shortened by 5 bases and J by 4 bases, with 17 bases between the two germline ends. CDR3 loop: CASRPGYGISDTQYF. CDR3 coding DNA: TGCGCCAGCAGACCGGGATACGGGATCTCAGATACGCAGTATTTT.

The chain combines TRBV11-3 with TRBJ2-1; 7 positions agree with TRBD2. CDR3 size: 12 residues. Germline CDR1 reads SGHNT; CDR2 reads YENEEA. With 6 bases clipped from V and 7 bases from J, the junction kept 3 bases outside the gene matches. The CDR3 is CASSRGENEQFF. DNA of the CDR3: TGTGCCAGCAGTCGGGGGGAGAATGAGCAGTTCTTC.

The chain carries TRBV28 and TRBJ2-3; 7 bases fit TRBD2. The CDR3 consists of 15 residues. Germline values: CDR1 MDHEN, CDR2 SYDVKM. Losses at the gene ends were 5 bases for V and 1 base for J; bases not matched to a gene: 6. The CDR3 is CASSPFTSGTDTQYF. The CDR3 nucleotides are TGTGCCAGCAGTCCCTTCACTAGCGGCACAGATACGCAGTATTTT.

The rearrangement uses TRBV4-3 and TRBJ2-2; no reliable D call. Germline lookup yields CDR1 LGHNA and CDR2 YSLEER. The CDR3 contains 14 residues. The V gene lost 4 bases and the J gene lost 5 bases, with 11 bases spanning the gap. The CDR3 protein is CASSPPGRTGELFF. For the CDR3, the DNA is TGCGCCAGCAGCCCCCCGGGCAGGACCGGGGAGCTGTTTTTT.

V usage is TRBV7-2 and J usage is TRBJ2-5; the match to TRBD1 covers 8 bases. CDR3 size: 14 residues. Per germline, CDR1 SGHTA and CDR2 FQGNSA. Trimming at V came to 5 bases and at J to 4 bases, leaving 6 bases not matched to a gene. The CDR3 loop reads CASSLDRARETQYF. CDR3 nucleotides: TGTGCCAGCAGCCTGGACAGGGCGCGAGAGACCCAGTACTTC.

Regarding this clone: The same CDR3 is also encoded by other DNA sequences in this sample. The chain carries TRBV12-3 or TRBV12-4 and TRBJ2-7; perhaps TRBD2 as D (5 bases). The CDR3 has 12 amino acids. The V end lost 3 bases, the J end lost 4 bases, and 7 bases lay between the germline ends. CDR3 sequence (DNA): TGTGCCAGCAGTTTCTCGGGGTACGAGCAGTACTTC. This sequence encodes CASSFSGYEQYF.

The chain uses TRBV6-2 or TRBV6-3 and TRBJ2-3, with D maybe TRBD2 (5 bases). The CDR3 loop spans 15 amino acids. Between the trimmed V and J ends, which lost 6 bases and 11 bases, there was a span of 24 bases. Per the germline V gene, CDR1 is MNHEY and CDR2 is SVGEGT. The CDR3 is CASSLTRYSQEGQYF. In DNA form, the CDR3 reads TGTGCCAGCAGCTTAACCCGGTACTCCCAAGAGGGGCAGTATTTT.

J is TRBJ1-1 and V is TRBV9; tentatively, D is TRBD1 (5 bases). Germline values: CDR1 SGDLS, CDR2 YYNGEE. The CDR3 loop spans 14 amino acids. Trimming left V 4 bases short and J 9 bases short, with 19 bases between. CDR3 coding DNA: TGTGCCAGCAGCCCCCAGGGTCACACCAAGCAAGCTTTCTTT. Residues: CASSPQGHTKQAFF.

The chain is built from TRBV19 and TRBJ2-5; the D call may be TRBD1 or TRBD2 (6 bases each). Germline V gene data show CDR1 as LNHDA and CDR2 as SQIVND (reference sequence). The length of the CDR3 is 12 residues. Trimming left V 7 bases short and J 7 bases short, with 13 bases between. The CDR3 DNA is TGTGCCAGTAACCTAAAGGGGGGGACCCAGTACTTC. Its protein is CASNLKGGTQYF.

J is TRBJ1-5 and V is TRBV6-5; no firm D call. The V and J ends lost 10 bases and 0 bases respectively, with 7 bases between them. The CDR3 loop spans 12 amino acids. Germline loops: CDR1 MNHEY, CDR2 SVGAGI. The CDR3 DNA sequence: TGTGCCATCTCGGATAGCAATCAGCCCCAGCATTTT. Encoded protein: CAISDSNQPQHF.

The chain has TRBV11-2 and TRBJ2-3; 8 bases are shared with TRBD1. The CDR3 contains 14 residues. Looked up from germline, CDR1 is SGHAT and CDR2 is FQNNGV. The V gene end was trimmed by 5 bases and the J gene end by 2 bases; junction bases not matched to a gene: 3. The CDR3 nucleotides read TGTGCCAGCAGCGGACAGGGCACCACAGATACGCAGTATTTT. Encoded protein: CASSGQGTTDTQYF.

The CDR3 spells CASNPGGQGIYEQYF. The CDR3 bases are TGTGCCAGTAACCCCGGGGGTCAGGGGATCTACGAGCAGTACTTC. V and J are TRBV19 and TRBJ2-7; D may correspond to TRBD1 or TRBD2 (6 bases each). With 7 bases removed from V and 3 bases from J, the gap between germline ends came to 19 bases. The CDR3 is 15 residues long. Germline V gene sequence: CDR1 LNHDA, CDR2 SQIVND (reference sequence).

The J gene is TRBJ2-7, the V gene TRBV7-2; D assignment may be TRBD1 or TRBD2 (5 bases each). The CDR3 contains 14 residues. Per the germline V gene, CDR1 is SGHTA and CDR2 is FQGNSA. V dropped 1 base and J dropped 5 bases, with 12 bases sitting between them. The CDR3 here is CASSLGARGDEQYF. CDR3 nucleotides: TGTGCCAGCAGCTTAGGGGCGAGAGGGGACGAGCAGTACTTC. The whole variable domain, filled in from reference TRBV7-2 and TRBJ2-7, reads GAGVSQSPSNKVTEKGKDVELRCDPISGHTALYWYRQSLGQGLEFLIYFQGNSAPDKSGLPSDRFSAERTGGSVSTLTIQRTQQEDSAVYLCASSLGARGDEQYFGPGTRLTVT.

This sequence joins TRBV21-1 and TRBJ2-2; the table calls TRBD2, which could not be checked here. TRBV21-1 is designated a pseudogene. The CDR3 has 16 residues. CDR3 DNA: TGTGCCAGCAGCGGGACTAGCGGCTTGAACACCGGGGAGCTGTTTTTT. It codes for CASSGTSGLNTGELFF.

The genes are TRBV18 and TRBJ1-3; maybe TRBD1 (6 bases). The CDR3 has 15 amino acids. V was shortened by 0 bases and J by 8 bases, with 14 bases between the two germline ends. Germline V gene lookup returns CDR1 KGHSH and CDR2 LQKENI. CDR3 DNA sequence: TGTGCCAGCTCACCACCGAAGGTACAGGGTGACACCATATATTTT. Its protein is CASSPPKVQGDTIYF.

This clone was recorded once. This chain joins TRBV2 and TRBJ2-7, with unresolved D. Trimming left V 5 bases short and J 2 bases short, with 7 bases between. This CDR3 is 12 amino acids long. Germline CDR1 SNHLY, CDR2 FYNNEI. The CDR3 protein is CASSWSPYEQYF. The CDR3, as DNA: TGTGCCAGCAGTTGGAGTCCCTACGAGCAGTACTTC.

The V and J genes are TRBV3-1 (or the pseudogene TRBV3-2) and TRBJ1-5; D is possibly TRBD1 (5 bases). CDR1 is LGHDT, CDR2 YNNKEL, per germline (reference sequence). This CDR3 has 17 residues. V was cut by 0 bases and J by 5 bases, with 17 bases left in between. The CDR3 loop is CASSQERAGQYDQPQHF. CDR3 DNA sequence: TGTGCCAGCAGCCAAGAAAGGGCAGGGCAGTACGATCAGCCCCAGCATTTT.

The gene calls are TRBV10-1 and TRBJ2-2; D possibly corresponds to TRBD2 (5 bases). Trimming took 6 bases from V and 7 from J, leaving 9 bases between them. Germline CDR1 is WNHNN and CDR2 is SYGVQD (reference sequence). There are 12 residues in the CDR3. The CDR3 nucleotides read TGCGCCAGCAGGAGGGTAGGCGGGGAGCTGTTTTTT. As protein: CASRRVGGELFF.

The chain uses TRBV20-1 and TRBJ1-5; no definite D call. The CDR3 has 14 amino acids. Trimming removed 3 bases from V and 5 bases from J, with 14 bases in between. Looked up from germline, CDR1 is DFQATT and CDR2 is SNEGSKA (reference sequence). The CDR3 loop is CSASRGARHQPQHF. The DNA of the CDR3 is TGCAGTGCTAGTCGGGGAGCGCGACATCAGCCCCAGCATTTT.

The rearrangement uses TRBV19 and TRBJ1-2; D uncertain. Germline V gene lookup returns CDR1 LNHDA and CDR2 SQIVND (reference sequence). CDR3 length equals 13 residues. Trimming stripped 5 bases from V and 6 bases from J, with 13 bases between. The CDR3 coding sequence is TGTGCCAGTAGTTCACGGAGGACGGATGGCTACACCTTC. Translating it yields CASSSRRTDGYTF. Using reference TRBV19 and TRBJ1-2 for the parts outside the CDR3, the full variable domain is DGGITQSPKYLFRKEGQNVTLSCEQNLNHDAMYWYRQDPGQGLRLIYYSQIVNDFQKGDIAEGYSVSREKKESFPLTVTSAQKNPTAFYLCASSSRRTDGYTFGSGTRLTVV.

With regard to this clone: A junction end diverges from the germline sequence, so it may reflect a read error. The V gene is TRBV20-1, the J gene TRBJ2-7; D is uncertain. CDR3 size: 11 residues. Germline V lookup: CDR1 DFQATT, CDR2 SNEGSKA (reference sequence). The CDR3 bases are TGCAGTGCCAGAGGCGTAGGCGAGCAGTACTTC. It is translated as CSARGVGEQYF.

The rearrangement joins TRBV14 to TRBJ2-1, with 13 bases identical to TRBD2. Unmatched junction bases numbered 6, after V lost 4 bases and J lost 9 bases. Germline V CDR1 and CDR2: SGHDN, FVKESK. CDR3 length: 15 residues. For the CDR3, the DNA is TGTGCCAGCAGCCGAACTAGCGGGAGGGCAGGTGAGCAGTTCTTC. Its protein is CASSRTSGRAGEQFF.

This clone was observed once. This chain connects TRBV28 to TRBJ2-1; 11 bases align to TRBD1. Losses at the gene ends were 7 bases for V and 1 base for J; bases not matched to a gene: 6. This CDR3 has 16 residues. Germline CDR1 is MDHEN and CDR2 is SYDVKM. The CDR3 DNA reads as TGTGCCAGCACGGGACAGGGGGATATTTCCTACAATGAGCAGTTCTTC. This encodes CASTGQGDISYNEQFF.